This T cell receptor (beta chain) was recorded in a study of blood T cells in healthy people across ages. Broader study findings: Donors of long life had a larger count of naive CD4+ cells and greater diversity than aged donors.

This clonotype was seen a few times. Its cognate antigen is unknown. The second PCR ran about 6 to 12 cycles with a sample-barcoded 5' primer and J-beta primers. TCRdb ran MiXCR on the 5' RACE reads and lists one entry per CDR3 protein. The table lists approximately 960,000 distinct CDR3 sequences, about 28% of them singletons. A further study also used this sample, focusing on T cells of mothers and their children. Per that paper: Mothers gave over 10 million TCR beta CDR3 reads each, and children 2.5 million to 3 million each.

The TCR originated in a woman aged 40-49 years in good health. The sequenced sample consisted of blood.

The CDR3 reads CSAGGYNYGYTF. In DNA, the CDR3 is TGCAGTGCCGGGGGGTATAACTATGGCTACACCTTC. The V call is TRBV20-1, the J call TRBJ1-2, with D possibly matching TRBD1 (5 bases). Trimming stripped 6 bases from V and 1 base from J, with 9 bases between. The CDR3 length is 12 residues. From germline, CDR1 is DFQATT and CDR2 SNEGSKA (reference sequence).